The 30 T cell receptor beta chains presented below share a single source sample, sequenced in a study of T cells after yellow fever vaccination. MiXCR was run by TCRdb on the 5' RACE reads, yielding one entry per CDR3 protein. The sample gives under 150,000 distinct CDR3 sequences, 13% to 15% of which show up once; roughly 43% is in the top ten. Sequenced here: CD8+ T cells sorted from PBMCs, sampled 5 days after the yellow fever booster vaccination. Receptors originate from a man younger than 30 who received the YFV17D yellow fever vaccine.

This rearrangement joins TRBV7-3 to TRBJ1-1; D is uncertain. CDR3 length: 15 residues. From germline, CDR1 is SGHTA and CDR2 FQGTGA. V was trimmed by 2 bases and J by 0 bases, leaving 10 bases between them. Here the CDR3 DNA reads TGTGCCAGCAGCTTAGGGGTTGGAGTGAACACTGAAGCTTTCTTT. Translation gives CASSLGVGVNTEAFF.

The chain uses TRBV6-5 and TRBJ1-1; D perhaps matches TRBD1 (5 bases). The V gene lost 5 bases and the J gene lost 3 bases, with 13 bases spanning the gap. The CDR3 totals 14 residues. The germline V gene encodes CDR1 MNHEY and CDR2 SVGAGI. CDR3 protein: CASSEGRVHTEAFF. The DNA for the CDR3 is TGTGCCAGCAGTGAGGGACGAGTACACACTGAAGCTTTCTTT.

This clonotype was found a few times. V and J are TRBV15 and TRBJ2-3; D call uncertain. V lost 5 bases and J 2 bases, leaving 14 bases between the germline ends. The CDR3 contains 15 residues. Germline V gene lookup returns CDR1 LNHNV and CDR2 YYDKDF (reference sequence). The CDR3 DNA sequence: TGTGCCACCAGCGCACAAGAGTACTCCACAGATACGCAGTATTTT. Its protein is CATSAQEYSTDTQYF.

This chain joins TRBV19 and TRBJ1-3; D remains unclear. Trimming took 3 bases from V and 2 from J, leaving 14 bases between them. CDR1 is LNHDA and CDR2 is SQIVND in the germline V gene (reference sequence). The length of the CDR3 is 16 residues. The CDR3 here is CASSISGGHPGNTIYF. CDR3 coding DNA: TGTGCCAGTAGTATTTCAGGCGGCCATCCTGGAAACACCATATATTTT.

The chain joins TRBV11-2 to TRBJ2-4; 7 nucleotides align to TRBD2. The CDR3 length is 16 residues. V lost 4 bases and J lost 0; bases outside the gene matches: 6. Germline loops: CDR1 SGHAT, CDR2 FQNNGV. CDR3: CASSSVGGIAKNIQYF. The DNA of the CDR3 is TGTGCCAGCAGCTCTGTGGGGGGGATAGCCAAAAACATTCAGTACTTC.

The chain couples TRBV25-1 to TRBJ2-7, with a possible D match to TRBD2 (5 bases). Trimming removed 6 bases from V and 3 bases from J, with 15 bases in between. Per germline, CDR1 MGHDK and CDR2 SYGVNS. CDR3 length: 14 amino acids. CDR3 nucleotides: TGTGCCAGCAGGATCGGGATCCGGAGCTACGAGCAGTACTTC. This codes for CASRIGIRSYEQYF.

The chain combines TRBV20-1 with TRBJ1-5; D is unresolved. V lost 3 bases and J 6 bases, leaving 9 bases between the germline ends. The germline V gene encodes CDR1 DFQATT and CDR2 SNEGSKA (reference sequence). The CDR3 contains 12 residues. The CDR3 spells CSASSGIQPQHF. In DNA, the CDR3 is TGCAGTGCTAGTTCGGGGATTCAGCCCCAGCATTTT.

The chain couples TRBV27 to TRBJ2-5; 9 bases map to TRBD2. Germline V gene data show CDR1 as MNHEY and CDR2 as SMNVEV (reference sequence). V was clipped by 3 bases and J by 5 bases; unmatched bases: 13. CDR3 size: 17 residues. The CDR3 DNA reads TGTGCCAGCAGTTTCTTCTTCCCTAGCGGGGTGAATGAGACCCAGTACTTC. Its protein is CASSFFFPSGVNETQYF.

In nucleotides, the CDR3 is TGCGCCAGCAGCCATCGCTCTAGCGGGGAAACAGATACGCAGTATTTT. Amino acid sequence: CASSHRSSGETDTQYF. V gene TRBV4-1 combines with J gene TRBJ2-3; 9 nucleotides line up with TRBD2. This CDR3 has 16 residues. Germline CDR1 and CDR2: MGHRA and YSYEKL. After removal of 3 bases from V and 3 bases from J, the junction contained 7 bases not matched to a gene.

The table lists this clonotype with many counts. The V gene is TRBV4-2, the J gene TRBJ2-3; 9 bases are shared with TRBD2. Looked up from germline, CDR1 is LGHNA and CDR2 is YNFKEQ. V lost 2 bases and J lost 5; bases outside the gene matches: 8. This CDR3 has 16 amino acids. The CDR3 region has the DNA TGTGCCAGCAGCCAATCAGGACCTAGCGGGGTAGATACGCAGTATTTT. Its translation is CASSQSGPSGVDTQYF.

In its sample, this clonotype was seen a few times. The V call is TRBV7-9, the J call TRBJ2-7; D not resolved. CDR1 and CDR2 (germline): SEHNR, FQNEAQ (reference sequence). V lost 5 bases and J lost 3, with 11 bases in between. The CDR3 totals 13 residues. DNA for the CDR3: TGTGCCAGCAGCCCGTCAGTTAACTACGAGCAGTACTTC. Translation: CASSPSVNYEQYF.

This clonotype was counted between two and nine times. The J gene is TRBJ2-1, the V gene TRBV11-2; D is ambiguous. The ends were cut back, 1 base at V and 8 bases at J, with 12 bases in the middle. This CDR3 comprises 14 residues. From germline, CDR1 is SGHAT and CDR2 FQNNGV. CDR3: CASSLVKSGDEQFF. CDR3 nucleotide sequence: TGTGCCAGCAGCTTAGTAAAAAGTGGGGATGAGCAGTTCTTC.

This clonotype was seen repeatedly, ten times or more. The genes are TRBV6-5 and TRBJ2-7; TRBD1 matches 9 bases. Germline assignment: CDR1 MNHEY and CDR2 SVGAGI. This CDR3 region has 14 residues. With 5 bases clipped from V and 7 bases from J, the junction kept 9 bases outside the gene matches. The chain's CDR3 is CASSPGQGVGEQYV. CDR3 coding DNA: TGTGCCAGCAGTCCGGGACAGGGAGTGGGAGAGCAGTACGTC.

This clonotype occurred a few times. The V gene is TRBV6-2 or TRBV6-3, the J gene TRBJ2-2, with D perhaps TRBD1 or TRBD2 (6 bases each). The CDR3 is 17 amino acids. Trimming left V 0 bases short and J 5 bases short, with 16 bases between. The germline V gene encodes CDR1 MNHEY and CDR2 SVGEGT. The CDR3 nucleotides are TGTGCCAGCAGTTACTCATGGACAGTTCGGGGGACCGGGGAGCTGTTTTTT. This translates into CASSYSWTVRGTGELFF.

This rearrangement joins TRBV6-1 to TRBJ2-7; TRBD1 or TRBD2 may be the D gene (6 bases each). The V end was cut by 8 bases, the J end by 7 bases, with 24 bases between. Germline CDR1 and CDR2: MNHNS and SASEGT. The CDR3 has 15 amino acids. Here the CDR3 reads CASARPPGAAAEQYF. CDR3 DNA: TGTGCCAGCGCCCGCCCCCCGGGGGCGGCCGCGGAGCAGTACTTC.

This clonotype was recorded a few times. The J gene is TRBJ2-1, the V gene TRBV19; no clear D. Germline CDR1 LNHDA, CDR2 SQIVND (reference sequence). V was shortened by 8 bases and J by 2 bases, with 13 bases between the two germline ends. CDR3 length equals 14 residues. The CDR3 DNA reads as TGTGCCAGTGGCTGGGTAGAGCCCTACAATGAGCAGTTCTTC. Translated: CASGWVEPYNEQFF. Combining the CDR3 with reference TRBV19 and TRBJ2-1 gives the whole variable domain DGGITQSPKYLFRKEGQNVTLSCEQNLNHDAMYWYRQDPGQGLRLIYYSQIVNDFQKGDIAEGYSVSREKKESFPLTVTSAQKNPTAFYLCASGWVEPYNEQFFGPGTRLTVL.

This chain connects TRBV4-1 to TRBJ2-1, with a tentative D call TRBD2 (5 bases). The CDR3 is 16 amino acids. The germline gives CDR1 MGHRA, CDR2 YSYEKL. Trimming cost V 4 bases and J 2 bases, with 15 bases left between them. The CDR3 nucleotides are TGCGCCAGCAGCCCCAGAGGGCCGGGGACCTACAATGAGCAGTTCTTC. It encodes CASSPRGPGTYNEQFF.

This chain uses TRBV15 with TRBJ1-1; 9 positions agree with TRBD1. With V trimmed by 5 bases and J by 1 base, 8 bases remained unmatched. The CDR3 contains 16 residues. The germline gives CDR1 LNHNV, CDR2 YYDKDF (reference sequence). The DNA for the CDR3 is TGTGCCACCAGCGACCTGCCGGGACAGGGGAACACTGAAGCTTTCTTT. The encoded protein is CATSDLPGQGNTEAFF. The variable domain in full, with the rest retrieved from reference TRBV15 and TRBJ1-1, is DAMVIQNPRYQVTQFGKPVTLSCSQTLNHNVMYWYQQKSSQAPKLLFHYYDKDFNNEADTPDNFQSRRPNTSFCFLDIRSPGLGDTAMYLCATSDLPGQGNTEAFFGQGTRLTVV.

CDR3 region: CASSYSGQDHTSTDTQYF. DNA of the CDR3: TGTGCCAGCAGTTACTCAGGACAGGACCATACTAGCACAGATACGCAGTATTTT. This chain uses TRBV6-5 with TRBJ2-3; 7 positions agree with TRBD1. This CDR3 is built from 18 residues. Germline CDR1 and CDR2: MNHEY and SVGAGI. J was trimmed by 0 bases and V by 0 bases; bases with no gene match: 9.

CDR3 sequence: CASSSLLGQNTEAFF. The CDR3 DNA reads as TGTGCCAGCAGCTCACTACTAGGCCAGAACACTGAAGCTTTCTTT. The V call is TRBV11-1, the J call TRBJ1-1; D is uncertain. The germline V gene encodes CDR1 SGHAT and CDR2 FQDESV (reference sequence). The CDR3 is made up of 15 amino acids. V shed 4 bases and J shed 1 base, with 13 bases lying between them.

Here the CDR3 DNA reads TGTGCCAGCAGCCTTGGAGGGCTTTATGGCTACACCTTC. It specifies CASSLGGLYGYTF. V is TRBV7-9 and J is TRBJ1-2; D is ambiguous. CDR1 SEHNR and CDR2 FQNEAQ come from the germline V gene (reference sequence). The length of the CDR3 is 13 residues. With 5 bases removed from V and 5 bases from J, the gap between germline ends came to 12 bases. Complete variable domain (other parts from reference TRBV7-9 and TRBJ1-2): DTGVSQNPRHKITKRGQNVTFRCDPISEHNRLYWYRQTLGQGPEFLTYFQNEAQLEKSRLLSDRFSAERPKGSFSTLEIQRTEQGDSAMYLCASSLGGLYGYTFGSGTRLTVV.

This clonotype appeared a few times. V is TRBV2 and J is TRBJ2-7; the D gene is possibly TRBD1 (5 bases). V lost 1 base and J lost 2, with 21 bases in between. The CDR3 loop spans 18 amino acids. CDR1 SNHLY and CDR2 FYNNEI come from the germline V gene. The CDR3 nucleotides read TGTGCCAGCAGTGAAGGGGATGGGAACAGGTATTTGACCTACGAGCAGTACTTC. This sequence encodes CASSEGDGNRYLTYEQYF. Combining the CDR3 with reference TRBV2 and TRBJ2-7 gives the whole variable domain EPEVTQTPSHQVTQMGQEVILRCVPISNHLYFYWYRQILGQKVEFLVSFYNNEISEKSEIFDDQFSVERPDGSNFTLKIRSTKLEDSAMYFCASSEGDGNRYLTYEQYFGPGTRLTVT.

The V and J genes are TRBV5-1 and TRBJ1-2; the D is unclear. The V and J ends lost 4 bases and 4 bases respectively, with 20 bases between them. Germline-derived CDR1 and CDR2 are SGHRS and YFSETQ. This CDR3 is 16 amino acids long. CDR3 in amino acids: CASSAADVGSGYGYTF. CDR3 nucleotides: TGCGCCAGCAGCGCGGCCGACGTTGGGTCAGGCTATGGCTACACCTTC.

The chain carries TRBV2 and TRBJ2-3; 8 nucleotides agree with TRBD1. Unmatched junction bases numbered 3, after V lost 2 bases and J lost 2 bases. This CDR3 is 15 amino acids long. Germline loops: CDR1 SNHLY, CDR2 FYNNEI. The CDR3 bases are TGTGCCAGCAGTGAACAGGGGGCAGACACAGATACGCAGTATTTT. Protein sequence: CASSEQGADTDTQYF.

This clonotype was counted ten times or more. The chain employs TRBV7-6 and TRBJ2-7, with D possibly matching TRBD1 (7 bases). The CDR3 covers 15 residues. Germline CDR1 is SGHVS and CDR2 is FNYEAQ. Deletions cut 3 bases from V and 3 bases from J, with 15 bases between. The CDR3 coding sequence is TGTGCCAGCAGCTTGGAGGGGGCGCCGAACTACGAGCAGTACTTC. Translation: CASSLEGAPNYEQYF.

This clonotype was recorded at least ten times. The chain has TRBV6-5 and TRBJ2-5; the match to TRBD2 covers 7 bases. CDR1 MNHEY and CDR2 SVGAGI come from the germline V gene. After removal of 6 bases from V and 1 base from J, the junction contained 5 bases not matched to a gene. The CDR3 has 14 residues. DNA of the CDR3: TGTGCCAGCAGGAAGCGGGACGGCCAAGAGACCCAGTACTTC. Translated: CASRKRDGQETQYF.

The sample holds a few counts of this clonotype. The rearrangement uses TRBV7-8 and TRBJ2-3; TRBD1 is a possible D gene (6 bases). This CDR3 is 15 amino acids long. V lost 4 bases and J lost 2, with 13 bases in between. In germline, CDR1 is SGHVS, CDR2 FQNEAQ. CDR3 sequence (DNA): TGTGCCAGCAGCTCCAGGACAGCCTTCACAGATACGCAGTATTTT. It translates to CASSSRTAFTDTQYF.

This chain joins TRBV4-2 and TRBJ2-7, with a tentative D call TRBD1 (6 bases). V was trimmed by 2 bases and J by 0 bases, leaving 14 bases between them. This CDR3 has 16 amino acids. Germline CDR1 LGHNA, CDR2 YNFKEQ. The CDR3 DNA follows: TGTGCCAGCAGCCAACTTTCGTACAGGGACTCCTACGAGCAGTACTTC. It is translated as CASSQLSYRDSYEQYF.

This clonotype showed up just a few times. The CDR3 region has the DNA TGTGCCAGCAGTCCTAGCGGGGGGCCTAATGAGCAGTTCTTC. Its translation is CASSPSGGPNEQFF. V and J are TRBV6-4 and TRBJ2-1; 11 bases agree with TRBD2. Germline V gives CDR1 MRHNA, CDR2 SNTAGT. The junction had 4 bases not matched to a gene; V was cut back by 5 bases and J by 7 bases. CDR3 length: 14 residues.

This clonotype has more than one count but fewer than ten. This rearrangement joins TRBV4-3 to TRBJ2-7, with 8 bases lining up with TRBD2. The CDR3 contains 15 residues. CDR1 is LGHNA, CDR2 YSLEER, per germline. J was trimmed by 4 bases and V by 0 bases; bases with no gene match: 5. The CDR3 nucleotides are TGCGCCAGCAGCCAAGATAGTAGCGGGGCTTACGAGCAGTACTTC. It specifies CASSQDSSGAYEQYF.